Here is one T cell receptor beta chain with its context. Its antigen is currently not known. Base qualities were left out, and no much larger clone turns up one base away. The record originates from a study of CD8 T cells in Susac syndrome (dated by TCRdb to between 2018 and 2021). About the investigation overall: The study used repertoire sequencing to test whether antigen drove CD8+ T cell activation and differentiation in Susac syndrome. General study outcomes and caveats: The TCR sequencing and HLA analysis was acknowledged to have included a relatively small number of individuals.

RNA was extracted with the RNeasy kit and 0.5 to 1 ug was reverse transcribed using random hexamers. TCR beta CDR3 regions were amplified with the immunoSEQ multiplex PCR assay covering 54 Vbeta and 13 Jbeta segments. Bias from PCR amplification was corrected by using a synthetic template baseline for primer optimization and for computational correction. The study's processing was this. Reads were assigned to V, D and J genes according to IMGT and analyzed in immunoSEQ Analyzer, with only productive sequences retained. Clonality was computed as one minus Shannon entropy normalized by log2 of the number of productive unique sequences. For each patient and control, public and private clones were evaluated among the 100 most prevalent clones. A clone was defined as Susac-specific if it was absent from the healthy and MS cohorts, from about a thousand published viral clones and from other ImmuneACCESS disease sequences. TCRdb reanalyzed the raw reads on its own, using fastp at Q25 for trimming and MiXCR for clone calling, and kept in-frame beta chains. Entries are consolidated by CDR3 protein sequence, retaining the most common genes and DNA. TCRdb's processing, not the authors', yielded these V and J calls. The sample records about 210,000 distinct CDR3 sequences, roughly 96% of which are singletons. The ten biggest clones cover about 0.088% of the sample.

CDR1 and CDR2 were assigned from the germline V gene as SGHTA and FQGNSA. The germline ends are 18 bases apart after V is trimmed by 4 bases and J by 11 bases. The CDR3 holds 14 amino acids from the cysteine to the phenylalanine. Only the CDR3 DNA stays, 42 bases, in frame from base 1. Peripheral blood CD8+ and CD4+ T cells from healthy donors, Susac syndrome patients and multiple sclerosis patients were profiled by high-throughput TCR beta sequencing. Multiple sclerosis controls were treatment-naive patients with stable or active relapsing-remitting disease fulfilling revised McDonald criteria. Bulk CD8+ and CD4+ T cells were purified by magnetic negative isolation, while CD8+ TEMRA cells were enriched using FACS. Blood was collected in EDTA tubes and processed within 24 hours, with PBMCs isolated through density gradient centrifugation. PBMCs intended for TCR sequencing were frozen in liquid nitrogen and were later thawed in a 37 degrees C water bath. The sorted or isolated CD4+, CD8+ and CD8+ TEMRA cells had a purity of 90% or higher.

The origin of this receptor is a human donor with multiple sclerosis. The sample consisted of CD4+ T cells from PBMCs. Recombination joined TRBV7-2 with TRBJ1-5; no D gene call is confident. DNA sequence: TGTGCCAGCAGCTACGGAACCTTGGAGTTGACCCAGCATTTT. Its coded protein is CASSYGTLELTQHF.